The sequence of this T cell receptor beta chain was determined in a study of technical replicates of blood from a handful of donors. The data were produced by immunoSEQ multiplex PCR, yet TCRdb's version contains in-frame clones alone and is incomplete. Of approximately 70,000 clones listed, approximately 91% are singletons. CDR3 size: 13 residues. V dropped 6 bases and J dropped 7; count of bases not matched to a gene: 7. The germline V gene encodes CDR1 ENHRY and CDR2 SYGVKD. The sequence came from a human donor in good health. Some clones in this sample may be carry-over from other donors' samples. Source material: PBMCs. The chain carries TRBV10-3 and TRBJ2-5; 8 positions agree with TRBD2. The CDR3 protein is CAISSGGFGTQYF. CDR3 DNA sequence: TGTGCCATCAGCAGCGGGGGCTTCGGGACCCAGTACTTC.